This TCR beta chain is from a study of blood T cells in healthy people across ages. The CDR3 is 15 residues long. Per germline, CDR1 MNHNS and CDR2 SASEGT. V was clipped by 3 bases and J by 2 bases, with 11 bases between them. Healthy Russian Caucasian donors spanned ages about 6 to 90 years. With a J-beta primer mix and a sample-barcoded 5' primer, a second PCR ran roughly 6 to 11 cycles. TCRdb reanalysed the 5' RACE reads using MiXCR and keeps one entry per CDR3 protein. Of approximately 1.5 million distinct CDR3 sequences listed, 30% to 35% are singletons. The TCR originated in a woman younger than 45 in good health. Sequenced material: blood. This chain uses TRBV6-1 with TRBJ2-4; maybe TRBD2 (5 bases). CDR3 sequence: CASSDLGNSKNIQYF. The DNA of the CDR3 is TGTGCCAGCAGTGACCTCGGGAACTCCAAAAACATTCAGTACTTC.